One and the same sample provided the 9 T cell receptor beta chains below, sequenced in a study of pediatric ulcerative colitis (dated by TCRdb to between 2018 and 2021). Library prep was done by the immunoSEQ multiplex PCR assay. TCRdb mirrors the immuneACCESS table, restricted to in-frame sequences. Some clones are absent from its copies; in checked studies, under half trace to an unresolved V gene, and the reason for the others is unknown. The sample table holds tens of thousands of clones, of which approximately 87% were seen once. In total, the top ten clones hold about 1.5% of the sample. Specimen: blood. These receptors came from a boy between 5 and 17 years old who was a control in a study of pediatric ulcerative colitis.

V is TRBV6-1 and J is TRBJ1-2, with no clear D. This CDR3 is 12 amino acids long. Germline V CDR1 and CDR2: MNHNS, SASEGT. Trimming took 1 base from V and 5 from J, leaving 5 bases between them. Here the CDR3 DNA reads TGTGCCAGCAGTGAAGAAGAGTATGGCTACACCTTC. Amino acids: CASSEEEYGYTF.

V and J are TRBV18 and TRBJ1-2, with 9 bases that match TRBD1. Germline CDR1 reads KGHSH; CDR2 reads LQKENI. J was trimmed by 0 bases and V by 4 bases; bases with no gene match: 15. The CDR3 loop spans 19 amino acids. CDR3 residues: CASSHSMGQGKPTNYGYTF. DNA of the CDR3: TGTGCCAGCTCACACTCCATGGGACAGGGCAAACCCACTAACTATGGCTACACCTTC.

The V and J genes are TRBV11-2 and TRBJ1-2; no clear D. The germline gives CDR1 SGHAT, CDR2 FQNNGV. The length of the CDR3 is 16 residues. Between the trimmed V and J ends, which lost 4 bases and 1 base, there was a span of 16 bases. Here the CDR3 DNA reads TGTGCCAGCAGCTCCCTCCGGATGGGGAGTAACTATGGCTACACCTTC. This sequence encodes CASSSLRMGSNYGYTF.

This clone showed up just once. This sequence joins TRBV30 and TRBJ2-7; the match to TRBD1 covers 10 bases. The CDR3 runs 13 residues. Germline V gives CDR1 GTSNPN, CDR2 SVGIG (reference sequence). The ends lost 5 bases at V and 5 bases at J; junction bases unmatched: 6. This CDR3 reads CAWDRDRGNEQYF. The CDR3 nucleotides are TGTGCCTGGGACCGGGACAGGGGTAACGAGCAGTACTTC. Full variable domain (outside the CDR3, taken from reference TRBV30 and TRBJ2-7): SQTIHQWPATLVQPVGSPLSLECTVEGTSNPNLYWYRQAAGRGLQLLFYSVGIGQISSEVPQNLSASRPQDRQFILSSKKLLLSDSGFYLCAWDRDRGNEQYFGPGTRLTVT.

The chain recombines TRBV6-5 with TRBJ2-5; D not certain. The CDR3 covers 15 residues. Trimming took 6 bases from V and 0 from J, leaving 14 bases between them. Per germline, CDR1 MNHEY and CDR2 SVGAGI. CDR3 DNA sequence: TGTGCCAGCAGCCGAACTTCGTACAACCAAGAGACCCAGTACTTC. It is translated as CASSRTSYNQETQYF.

V gene TRBV9 combines with J gene TRBJ1-1; unclear D gene. The CDR3 is made up of 15 amino acids. V was shortened by 0 bases and J by 6 bases, with 15 bases between the two germline ends. The germline gives CDR1 SGDLS, CDR2 YYNGEE. CDR3 protein: CASSVVMGQSAEAFF. CDR3 coding DNA: TGTGCCAGCAGCGTAGTAATGGGTCAAAGTGCTGAAGCTTTCTTT.

The chain carries TRBV7-2 and TRBJ2-1; D may correspond to TRBD1 or TRBD2 (5 bases each). Germline assignment: CDR1 SGHTA and CDR2 FQGNSA. This CDR3 is built from 14 residues. The V and J ends lost 8 bases and 7 bases respectively, with 18 bases between them. The CDR3 sequence: CASRSGRADNEQFF. As DNA, the CDR3 is TGTGCCAGCCGATCGGGGCGGGCTGATAATGAGCAGTTCTTC.

This chain uses TRBV6-9 with TRBJ2-3, with 7 bases aligning to TRBD1. In germline, CDR1 is MNHGY, CDR2 SVAAGI. The ends lost 0 bases at V and 3 bases at J; junction bases unmatched: 3. This CDR3 contains 15 residues. Written as DNA, the CDR3 is TGTGCCAGCAGTTATTCAGGGGGCGCGACAGATACGCAGTATTTT. Amino acid sequence: CASSYSGGATDTQYF.

The V call is TRBV11-3, the J call TRBJ2-2, with a weak D call TRBD1 (5 bases). The CDR3 sequence is 19 residues long. Germline-derived CDR1 and CDR2 are SGHNT and YENEEA. V shed 1 base and J shed 1 base, with 19 bases lying between them. CDR3 DNA sequence: TGTGCCAGCAGCTTAGCCGAAGGGTTTATTGGACAGAACACCGGGGAGCTGTTTTTT. Amino acid sequence: CASSLAEGFIGQNTGELFF.